This T cell receptor beta chain was sequenced in a study of CD4 T cells in relation to SARS-CoV-2 and coronaviruses. Only in-frame clones appear in the TCRdb table, and some are missing; sequencing was by immunoSEQ multiplex PCR. Of some 29,000 clones listed, over 60% were seen once; the top ten hold over 12%. The unexposed donors gave CD4+ T cells in about 2011-2018, prior to COVID-19. Isolation of CD4+ T cells took place after approximately eleven days in culture. Cells permitting, SARS-CoV-2 S/N and four cold-coronavirus spikes were tested on unexposed-donor CD4+ T cells. This clone has just a few counts. The antigen is undetermined. The receptor was derived from a human donor in good health. Sequences were obtained from CD4+ T cells from PBMCs, cultured in vitro.

CDR3 nucleotide sequence: TGTGCCAGCCCGAGGGTTTATGGCTACACCTTC. As protein: CASPRVYGYTF. The chain uses TRBV2 and TRBJ1-2, with no clear D. Germline V lookup: CDR1 SNHLY, CDR2 FYNNEI. The V and J ends lost 8 bases and 5 bases respectively, with 9 bases between them. CDR3 length: 11 residues.